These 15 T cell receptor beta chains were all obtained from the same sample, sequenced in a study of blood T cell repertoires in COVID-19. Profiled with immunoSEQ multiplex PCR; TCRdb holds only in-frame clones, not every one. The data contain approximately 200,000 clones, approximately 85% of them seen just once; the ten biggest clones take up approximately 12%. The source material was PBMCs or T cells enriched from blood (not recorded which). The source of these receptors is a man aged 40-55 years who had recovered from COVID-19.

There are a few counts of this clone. CDR3 amino acids: CASSQDPGQGYSPLHF. The CDR3 nucleotides read TGTGCCAGCAGCCAAGATCCGGGACAGGGGTATTCACCCCTCCACTTT. This chain links TRBV4-2 with TRBJ1-6, with 10 bases that match TRBD1. With 0 bases clipped from V and 8 bases from J, the junction kept 4 bases outside the gene matches. Germline V gene lookup returns CDR1 LGHNA and CDR2 YNFKEQ. CDR3 length: 16 amino acids.

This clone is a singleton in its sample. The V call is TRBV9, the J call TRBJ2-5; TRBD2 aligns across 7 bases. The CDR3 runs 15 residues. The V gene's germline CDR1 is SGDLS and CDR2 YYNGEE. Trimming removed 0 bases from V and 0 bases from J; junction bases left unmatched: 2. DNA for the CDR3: TGTGCCAGCAGCGTAGTAGCGGGCCACCAAGAGACCCAGTACTTC. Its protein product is CASSVVAGHQETQYF.

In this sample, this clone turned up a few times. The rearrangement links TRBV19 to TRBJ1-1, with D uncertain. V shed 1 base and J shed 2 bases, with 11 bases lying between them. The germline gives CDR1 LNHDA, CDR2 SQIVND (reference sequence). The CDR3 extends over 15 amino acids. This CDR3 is CASSIASTLNTEAFF. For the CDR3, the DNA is TGTGCCAGTAGTATAGCTTCGACTCTCAACACTGAAGCTTTCTTT.

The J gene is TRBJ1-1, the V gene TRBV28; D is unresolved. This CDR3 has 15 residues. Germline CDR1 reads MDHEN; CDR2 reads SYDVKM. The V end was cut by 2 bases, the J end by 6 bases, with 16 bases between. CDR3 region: CASSLAWAYTAEAFF. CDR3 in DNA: TGTGCCAGCAGTTTAGCTTGGGCTTATACGGCTGAAGCTTTCTTT.

The CDR3 coding sequence is TGTGCCAGCAGCCCCCGAGGGAACTCTGGGGCCAACGTCCTGACTTTC. Its protein is CASSPRGNSGANVLTF. The J gene is TRBJ2-6, the V gene TRBV11-3; TRBD2 is a possible D gene (5 bases). V lost 5 bases to trimming and J lost 0 bases, with 11 bases between them. Per germline, CDR1 SGHNT and CDR2 YENEEA. The CDR3 is 16 residues long.

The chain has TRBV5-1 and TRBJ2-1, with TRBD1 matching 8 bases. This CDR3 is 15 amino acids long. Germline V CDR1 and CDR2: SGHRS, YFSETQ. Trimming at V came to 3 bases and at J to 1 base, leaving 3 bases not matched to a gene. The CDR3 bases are TGCGCCAGCAGCTCGGACAGGGTTTCCTACAATGAGCAGTTCTTC. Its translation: CASSSDRVSYNEQFF.

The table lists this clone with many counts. The CDR3 bases are TGTGCCAGCAGCACAAGCGGGAACACCGGGGAGCTGTTTTTT. Translating it yields CASSTSGNTGELFF. The chain links TRBV9 to TRBJ2-2; D is possibly TRBD2 (5 bases). The CDR3 is 14 residues long. The V gene's germline CDR1 is SGDLS and CDR2 YYNGEE. V gave up 4 bases and J gave up 1 base, with 8 bases separating them.

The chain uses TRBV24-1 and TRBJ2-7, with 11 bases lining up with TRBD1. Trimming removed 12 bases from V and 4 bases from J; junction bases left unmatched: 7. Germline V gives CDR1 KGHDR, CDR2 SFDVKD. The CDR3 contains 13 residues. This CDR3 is CAVGTGGRYEQYF. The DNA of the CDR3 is TGTGCCGTCGGGACAGGGGGGAGGTACGAGCAGTACTTC.

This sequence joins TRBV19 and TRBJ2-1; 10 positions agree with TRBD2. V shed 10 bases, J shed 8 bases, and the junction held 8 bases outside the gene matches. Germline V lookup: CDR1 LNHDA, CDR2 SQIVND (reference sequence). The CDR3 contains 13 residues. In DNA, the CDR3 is TGTGCCACCGCTAGCGGGAGTCTTCATGAGCAGTTCTTC. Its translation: CATASGSLHEQFF.

The CDR3 spells CASSYGSSSNQPQHF. CDR3 DNA sequence: TGTGCCAGCAGTTATGGGAGTTCAAGCAATCAGCCCCAGCATTTT. The chain employs TRBV28 and TRBJ1-5; D is unclear. This CDR3 region has 15 residues. The germline CDR1 and CDR2 sequences are MDHEN and SYDVKM. V gave up 4 bases and J gave up 1 base, with 11 bases separating them.

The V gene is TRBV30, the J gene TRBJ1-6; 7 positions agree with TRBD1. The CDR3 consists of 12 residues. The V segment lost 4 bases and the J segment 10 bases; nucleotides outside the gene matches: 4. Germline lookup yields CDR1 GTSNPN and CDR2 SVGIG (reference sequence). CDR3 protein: CAWTGTDSPLHF. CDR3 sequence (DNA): TGTGCCTGGACCGGGACAGACTCACCCCTCCACTTT.

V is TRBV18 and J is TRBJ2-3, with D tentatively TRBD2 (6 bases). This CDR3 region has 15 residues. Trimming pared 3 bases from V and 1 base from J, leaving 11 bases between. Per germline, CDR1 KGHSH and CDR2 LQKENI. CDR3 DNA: TGTGCCAGCTCACCGCCGGGACTTGGCACAGATACGCAGTATTTT. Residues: CASSPPGLGTDTQYF.

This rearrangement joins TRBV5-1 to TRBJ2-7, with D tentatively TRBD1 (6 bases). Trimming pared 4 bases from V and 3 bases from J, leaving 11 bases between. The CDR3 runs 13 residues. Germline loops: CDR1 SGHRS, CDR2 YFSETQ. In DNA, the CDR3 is TGCGCCAGCAGCCTAGGACAGATCTACGAGCAGTACTTC. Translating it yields CASSLGQIYEQYF.

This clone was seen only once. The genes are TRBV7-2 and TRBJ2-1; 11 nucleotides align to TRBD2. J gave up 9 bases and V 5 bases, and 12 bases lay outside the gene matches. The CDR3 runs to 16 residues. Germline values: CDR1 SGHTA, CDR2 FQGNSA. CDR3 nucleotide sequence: TGTGCCAGCAGCAAGCACCTAGCGGGAGGAGGAAGTGAGCAGTTCTTC. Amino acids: CASSKHLAGGGSEQFF.

The CDR3 loop reads CASSHRQGSGANVLTF. CDR3 nucleotides: TGCGCCAGCAGCCATCGACAGGGATCTGGGGCCAACGTCCTGACTTTC. V usage is TRBV4-3 and J usage is TRBJ2-6, with 7 bases identical to TRBD1. This CDR3 contains 16 residues. Germline V gene data show CDR1 as LGHNA and CDR2 as YSLEER. V dropped 3 bases and J dropped 1; count of bases not matched to a gene: 3.